Each of the 12 T cell receptor beta chains below was sequenced from the same sample in a study of T cells in women clearing cervical HPV infection. Sequencing was performed with immunoSEQ multiplex PCR; in TCRdb, only in-frame clones are kept and a portion is missing. This repertoire includes 30,000 to 45,000 clones. Material: blood buffy coat. The receptors here all came from a woman between 18 and 70 years old with a cervical HPV16 infection that either progressed to CIN3+ or cleared (not recorded which).

About this clone: The CDR3 extends 3 residues past the end of the read, so its final part is completed from the germline J gene. The chain couples TRBV29-1 to TRBJ2-1; the D gene is possibly TRBD1 (6 bases). The CDR3 has 13 residues. Germline V gene sequence: CDR1 SQVTM, CDR2 ANQGSEA. V was trimmed by 7 bases and J by 4 bases, leaving 14 bases between them. The CDR3 DNA, read in part, is TGCAGCGGAGGACAGTCAAATTACAATGAG. This encodes CSGGQSNYNE. From start to end, the CDR3 is CSGGQSNYNEQFF.

CDR3 residues: CSATTGTGEYEQYF. CDR3 bases read: TGCAGTGCTACAACCGGGACAGGGGAGTACGAG. The chain uses TRBV20-1 and TRBJ2-7; 10 nucleotides align to TRBD1. The missing CDR3 end, 3 residues past where the read stops, is filled in from the germline J gene. J gave up 4 bases and V 4 bases, and 7 bases lay outside the gene matches. The CDR3 covers 14 residues. Looked up from germline, CDR1 is DFQATT and CDR2 is SNEGSKA (reference sequence).

CDR3 DNA, as far as it was read: TGCAGCGTTGAAGGGCAGAACCAAGAGACC. Protein sequence: CSVEGQNQET. The CDR3 in full is CSVEGQNQETQYF. The V gene is TRBV29-1, the J gene TRBJ2-5; D unclear. The missing CDR3 end, 3 residues past where the read stops, is filled in from the germline J gene. The CDR3 totals 13 residues. The V end was cut by 1 base, the J end by 0 bases, with 6 bases between. The germline gives CDR1 SQVTM, CDR2 ANQGSEA.

Concerning this clone: The read is 3 residues too short to cover the CDR3 end, so that end is filled in from the germline J gene. The chain couples TRBV28 to TRBJ2-1; 12 nucleotides align to TRBD1. This CDR3 has 16 residues. V lost 5 bases and J lost 4; bases outside the gene matches: 6. Germline V CDR1 and CDR2: MDHEN, SYDVKM. The CDR3 bases that were read are TGTGCCAGCAGTCACGGGGACAGGGGGCTTTACAATGAG. Protein: CASSHGDRGLYNE. The whole CDR3 is CASSHGDRGLYNEQFF.

Concerning this clone: The CDR3 goes on 3 residues after the read ends, and that part is filled in from the germline J gene. The rearrangement links TRBV29-1 to TRBJ1-2; tentatively, D is TRBD1 (6 bases). Trimming pared 7 bases from V and 2 bases from J, leaving 20 bases between. In germline, CDR1 is SQVTM, CDR2 ANQGSEA. This CDR3 region has 15 residues. The DNA read from the CDR3 is TGCAGCGCTCTAGGGGGGGGAGTAGGGAACTATGGC. Protein product: CSALGGGVGNYG. The whole CDR3 reads CSALGGGVGNYGYTF.

Worth noting for this clone: The missing CDR3 end, 3 residues past where the read stops, is filled in from the germline J gene. The chain has TRBV29-1 and TRBJ2-2; 7 bases agree with TRBD1. The germline V gene encodes CDR1 SQVTM and CDR2 ANQGSEA. CDR3 size: 12 residues. The CDR3 here is CSVVRQGEKLFF. The sequenced CDR3 bases are TGCAGCGTTGTGAGGCAGGGGGAAAAG.

Concerning this clone: The read is 3 residues too short to cover the CDR3 end, so that end is filled in from the germline J gene. J is TRBJ2-5 and V is TRBV5-1, with D possibly being TRBD1 (5 bases). The CDR3 loop spans 14 amino acids. The germline CDR1 and CDR2 sequences are SGHRS and YFSETQ. V lost 0 bases to trimming and J lost 4 bases, with 10 bases between them. The part of the CDR3 DNA that was read is TGCGCCAGCAGCTTGGACAGGTTGGGAGAGACC. Protein sequence: CASSLDRLGET. The CDR3 reads in full as CASSLDRLGETQYF.

With respect to this clone: The DNA ends 3 residues before the CDR3 does, and the rest of the CDR3 is filled in from the germline J gene. The rearrangement joins TRBV7-2 to TRBJ1-5, with no clear D. This CDR3 contains 15 residues. The germline V gene has CDR1 SGHTA and CDR2 FQGNSA. V was clipped by 1 base and J by 6 bases, with 13 bases between them. CDR3 bases read: TGTGCCAGCAGCTTAGGGTCGGCCGCAGGTCAGCCC. This encodes CASSLGSAAGQP. The whole CDR3 reads CASSLGSAAGQPQHF.

CDR3 loop: CASSMDALGQGAGGYTF. The CDR3 DNA, read in part, is TGTGCCAGTAGTATGGATGCCCTTGGGCAGGGGGCGGGCGGC. The rearrangement links TRBV19 to TRBJ1-2; 8 bases are shared with TRBD1. The read terminates 3 residues ahead of where the CDR3 ends, so the germline J gene completes it. Germline CDR1 LNHDA, CDR2 SQIVND (reference sequence). The length of the CDR3 is 17 residues.

In the case of this clone: Read sequence stops 3 residues before the CDR3 end, and the germline J gene provides the missing end. The chain carries TRBV20-1 and TRBJ1-1; no clear D gene. Germline V gene lookup returns CDR1 DFQATT and CDR2 SNEGSKA (reference sequence). CDR3 size: 12 residues. V was clipped by 1 base and J by 4 bases, with 7 bases between them. The covered CDR3 bases are TGCAGTGCTAGAGGTGAGGTCACTGAA. Amino acid sequence: CSARGEVTE. The whole CDR3 sequence is CSARGEVTEAFF.

With respect to this clone: The read ends 3 residues before the CDR3 terminus; that terminus is restored from the germline J gene. The chain combines TRBV19 with TRBJ2-7; tentative D call: TRBD2 (7 bases). The CDR3 loop spans 14 amino acids. V shed 4 bases and J shed 2 bases, with 12 bases lying between them. Germline CDR1 reads LNHDA; CDR2 reads SQIVND (reference sequence). The part of the CDR3 DNA that was read is TGTGCCAGTAGTAGGGGGGGGCCTACCTACGAG. It encodes CASSRGGPTYE. The complete CDR3 sequence is CASSRGGPTYEQYF.

Details on this clone: The read stops 3 residues short of the end of the CDR3; the missing end is completed from the germline J gene. This chain links TRBV18 with TRBJ2-7; TRBD1 aligns across 8 bases. V was pared by 10 bases and J by 2 bases, with 10 bases of the junction left unmatched. Germline V lookup: CDR1 KGHSH, CDR2 LQKENI. The CDR3 is 14 amino acids. The CDR3 sequence: CAISPPDRAYEQYF. The CDR3 DNA, read in part, is TGTGCCATCTCCCCACCGGACAGGGCCTACGAG.